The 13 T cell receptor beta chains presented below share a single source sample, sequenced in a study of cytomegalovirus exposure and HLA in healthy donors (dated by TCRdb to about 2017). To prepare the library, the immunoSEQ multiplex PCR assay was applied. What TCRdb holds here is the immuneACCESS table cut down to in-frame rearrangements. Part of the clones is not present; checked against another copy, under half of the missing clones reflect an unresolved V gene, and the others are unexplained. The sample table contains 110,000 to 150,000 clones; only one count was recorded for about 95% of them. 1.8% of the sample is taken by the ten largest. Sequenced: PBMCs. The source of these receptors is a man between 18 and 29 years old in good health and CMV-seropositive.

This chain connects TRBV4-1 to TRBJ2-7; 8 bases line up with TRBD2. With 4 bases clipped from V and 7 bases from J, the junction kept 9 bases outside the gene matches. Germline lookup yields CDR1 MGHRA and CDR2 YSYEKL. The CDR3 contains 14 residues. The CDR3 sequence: CASSPGAGGFEQYF. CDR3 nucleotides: TGCGCCAGCAGCCCAGGGGCGGGAGGTTTTGAGCAGTACTTC.

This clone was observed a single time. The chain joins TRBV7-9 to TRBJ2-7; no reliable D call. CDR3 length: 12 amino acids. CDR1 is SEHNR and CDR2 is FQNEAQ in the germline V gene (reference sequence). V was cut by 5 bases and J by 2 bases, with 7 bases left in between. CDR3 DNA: TGTGCCAGCAGCCGAGCAACCTACGAGCAGTACTTC. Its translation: CASSRATYEQYF.

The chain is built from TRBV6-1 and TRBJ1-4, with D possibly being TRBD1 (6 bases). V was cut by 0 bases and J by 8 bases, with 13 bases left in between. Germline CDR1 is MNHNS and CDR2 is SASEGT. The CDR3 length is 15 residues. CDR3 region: CASSEAEQGEEKLFF. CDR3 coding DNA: TGTGCCAGCAGTGAAGCGGAACAGGGTGAAGAAAAACTGTTTTTT.

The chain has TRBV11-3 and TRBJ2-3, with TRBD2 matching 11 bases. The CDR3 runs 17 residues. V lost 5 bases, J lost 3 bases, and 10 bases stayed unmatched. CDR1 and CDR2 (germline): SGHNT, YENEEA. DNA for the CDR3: TGTGCCAGCAGCCCAAGTACGGTAGCGGGAGGGACAGATACGCAGTATTTT. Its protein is CASSPSTVAGGTDTQYF.

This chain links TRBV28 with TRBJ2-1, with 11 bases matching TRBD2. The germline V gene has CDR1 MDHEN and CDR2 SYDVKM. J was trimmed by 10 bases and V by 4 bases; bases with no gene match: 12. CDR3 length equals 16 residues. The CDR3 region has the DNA TGTGCCAGCAGTTCCCAGACTAGCGGGACTTTTTTCGAGCAGTTCTTC. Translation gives CASSSQTSGTFFEQFF.

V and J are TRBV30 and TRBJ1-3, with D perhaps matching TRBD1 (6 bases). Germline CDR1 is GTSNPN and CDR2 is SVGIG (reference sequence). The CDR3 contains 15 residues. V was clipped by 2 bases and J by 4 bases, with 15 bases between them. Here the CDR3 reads CAWSRGQIEGNTIYF. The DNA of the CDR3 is TGTGCCTGGAGTAGGGGACAAATTGAAGGAAACACCATATATTTT.

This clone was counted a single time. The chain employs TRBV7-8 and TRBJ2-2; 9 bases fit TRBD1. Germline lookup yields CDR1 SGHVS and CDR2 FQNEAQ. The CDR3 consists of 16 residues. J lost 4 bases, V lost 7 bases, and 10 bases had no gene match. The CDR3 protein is CASTQTWDRVTGELFF. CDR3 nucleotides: TGTGCCAGCACCCAAACCTGGGACAGGGTCACCGGGGAGCTGTTTTTT.

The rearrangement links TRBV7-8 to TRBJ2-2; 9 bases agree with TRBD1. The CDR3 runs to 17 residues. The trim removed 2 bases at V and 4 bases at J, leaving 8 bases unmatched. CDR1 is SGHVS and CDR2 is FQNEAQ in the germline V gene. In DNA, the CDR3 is TGTGCCAGCAGCTTAAGGGACAGGGCATCCCCCACCGGGGAGCTGTTTTTT. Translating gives CASSLRDRASPTGELFF.

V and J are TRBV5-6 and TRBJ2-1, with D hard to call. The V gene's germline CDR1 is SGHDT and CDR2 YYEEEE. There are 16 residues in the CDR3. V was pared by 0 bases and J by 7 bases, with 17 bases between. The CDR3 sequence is CASSLVSSPKANEQFF. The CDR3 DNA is TGTGCCAGCAGCTTGGTTAGCTCCCCGAAGGCGAATGAGCAGTTCTTC.

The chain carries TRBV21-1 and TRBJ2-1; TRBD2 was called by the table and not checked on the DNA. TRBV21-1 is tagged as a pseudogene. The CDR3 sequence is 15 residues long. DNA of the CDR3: TGTGCCAGCAGCAAAAAAGCGGGAGGAGCCCATGAGCAGTTCTTC. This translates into CASSKKAGGAHEQFF.

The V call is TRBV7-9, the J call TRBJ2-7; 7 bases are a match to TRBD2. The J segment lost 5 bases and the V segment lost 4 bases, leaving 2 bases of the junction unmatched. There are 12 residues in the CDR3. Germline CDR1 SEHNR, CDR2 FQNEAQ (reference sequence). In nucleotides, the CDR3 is TGTGCCAGCAGCTGGGGGGGTCACGAGCAGTACTTC. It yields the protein CASSWGGHEQYF.

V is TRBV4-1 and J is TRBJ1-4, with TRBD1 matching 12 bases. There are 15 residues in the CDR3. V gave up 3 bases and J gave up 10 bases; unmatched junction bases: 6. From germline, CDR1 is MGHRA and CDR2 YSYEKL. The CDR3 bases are TGCGCCAGCAGCCAGGCGGGACAGGGGGCCGGAAAACTGTTTTTT. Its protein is CASSQAGQGAGKLFF.

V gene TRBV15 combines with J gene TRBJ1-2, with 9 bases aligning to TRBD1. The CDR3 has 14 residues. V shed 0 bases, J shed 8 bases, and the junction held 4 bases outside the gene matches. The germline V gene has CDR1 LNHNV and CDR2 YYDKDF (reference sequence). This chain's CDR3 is CATSRDRDRVGYTF. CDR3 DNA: TGTGCCACCAGCAGAGATCGGGACAGGGTAGGCTACACCTTC. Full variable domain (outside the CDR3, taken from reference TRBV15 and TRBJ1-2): DAMVIQNPRYQVTQFGKPVTLSCSQTLNHNVMYWYQQKSSQAPKLLFHYYDKDFNNEADTPDNFQSRRPNTSFCFLDIRSPGLGDTAMYLCATSRDRDRVGYTFGSGTRLTVV.